The 9 T cell receptor beta chains below come from one sample, sequenced in a study of CD8+CD57+ T cells in acquired aplastic anemia. Genomic DNA, the template, was used for profiling of the TCR beta VDJ and CDR3. In TCRdb, the reads were re-called with MiXCR into one record per CDR3 protein. The sample contains hundreds of thousands of distinct CDR3 sequences, roughly half of which appear only once. An expansion of CD8+CD57+ cells by flow cytometry had been shown in patients chosen for sequencing. The specimen was sorted CD4+, CD8+, or CD8+CD57+ T cells (not recorded which) from PBMCs. The receptors derive from a human donor with aplastic anemia.

This clonotype was seen more than once but under ten times. Compared with germline, one end of the junction differs, possibly owing to a read error. The J gene is TRBJ1-1, the V gene TRBV7-9, with D possibly TRBD1 on 6 matching bases. This CDR3 has 12 residues. Germline CDR1 reads SEHNR; CDR2 reads FQNEAQ (reference sequence). The CDR3 loop reads CASSRGNTEALF. Written as DNA, the CDR3 is TGTGCCAGCAGCAGGGGGAACACTGAAGCTCTCTTT.

J is TRBJ2-7 and V is TRBV15; no reliable D call. V was clipped by 0 bases and J by 11 bases, with 14 bases between them. CDR1 is LNHNV, CDR2 YYDKDF, per germline (reference sequence). CDR3 size: 13 residues. CDR3 in amino acids: CATSRDPPGNKYF. DNA of the CDR3: TGTGCCACCAGCAGAGATCCCCCCGGAAACAAGTACTTC.

This chain connects TRBV20-1 to TRBJ2-5; TRBD2 matches 11 bases. The V gene's germline CDR1 is DFQATT and CDR2 SNEGSKA (reference sequence). CDR3 length: 15 amino acids. The junction had 9 bases not matched to a gene; V was cut back by 5 bases and J by 4 bases. The CDR3 loop reads CSARTTSGILETQYF. CDR3 nucleotide sequence: TGCAGTGCTCGAACGACTAGCGGGATCTTAGAGACCCAGTACTTC.

V usage is TRBV13 and J usage is TRBJ2-2; no definite D call. This CDR3 contains 12 residues. Per germline, CDR1 PRHDT and CDR2 FYEKMQ (reference sequence). The V and J ends lost 5 bases and 7 bases respectively, with 8 bases between them. The chain's CDR3 is CASSAIDGELFF. CDR3 DNA: TGTGCCAGCAGCGCCATTGACGGGGAGCTGTTTTTT.

This clonotype is a singleton in its sample. The chain is built from TRBV19 and TRBJ1-5; a weak D match, TRBD1 (6 bases). The CDR3 spans 12 residues. Per germline, CDR1 LNHDA and CDR2 SQIVND (reference sequence). V dropped 2 bases and J dropped 14 bases, with 13 bases sitting between them. DNA for the CDR3: TGTGCCAGTAGTATAAGGCGGGACAATGAGCATTTT. As protein: CASSIRRDNEHF. Together with reference TRBV19 and TRBJ1-5, the CDR3 gives the full variable domain: DGGITQSPKYLFRKEGQNVTLSCEQNLNHDAMYWYRQDPGQGLRLIYYSQIVNDFQKGDIAEGYSVSREKKESFPLTVTSAQKNPTAFYLCASSIRRDNEHFGDGTRLSIL.

V and J are TRBV7-3 and TRBJ1-2, with no clear D. CDR1 SGHTA and CDR2 FQGTGA come from the germline V gene. With 5 bases removed from V and 0 bases from J, the gap between germline ends came to 10 bases. The CDR3 is 14 residues long. CDR3 sequence: CASSQGWANYGYTF. As DNA, the CDR3 is TGTGCCAGCAGCCAAGGGTGGGCTAACTATGGCTACACCTTC.

This clonotype was recorded at least ten times. The genes are TRBV5-6 and TRBJ2-1, with TRBD2 matching 11 bases. Germline V gene lookup returns CDR1 SGHDT and CDR2 YYEEEE. The CDR3 loop spans 15 amino acids. Unmatched junction bases numbered 4, after V lost 0 bases and J lost 8 bases. The CDR3 DNA reads as TGTGCCAGCAGCTTGGAAGTAGCGGGAGGGTATGAGCAGTTCTTC. Encoded protein: CASSLEVAGGYEQFF.

The genes are TRBV29-1 and TRBJ2-7, with no clear D. V lost 0 bases to trimming and J lost 0 bases, with 9 bases between them. Per germline, CDR1 SQVTM and CDR2 ANQGSEA. The CDR3 runs 14 residues. In DNA form, the CDR3 reads TGCAGCGTTGAAGATGGAGTGAGCTCCTACGAGCAGTACTTC. Its translation: CSVEDGVSSYEQYF.

This clonotype was detected ten times or more. The rearrangement joins TRBV10-3 to TRBJ2-7; the D gene is possibly TRBD1 (5 bases). Germline CDR1 reads ENHRY; CDR2 reads SYGVKD. The CDR3 runs 14 residues. Deletions cut 0 bases from V and 5 bases from J, with 11 bases between. The CDR3 DNA is TGTGCCATCAGTGAGTCCTCAGGGTCGAACGAGCAGTACTTC. Protein sequence: CAISESSGSNEQYF.